This is a list of T cell receptor beta chains from one sample in a study of OX40 agonist ivuxolimab in advanced cancers. Clones were sequenced by immunoSEQ multiplex PCR, and TCRdb holds only the in-frame ones, with some missing. The repertoire holds tens of thousands of clones, with roughly nine tenths as singletons. Specimen: CD4+ or CD8+ T cells sorted from blood, collected in a trial of the OX40 agonist ivuxolimab. The receptors derive from an adult with an advanced solid tumor such as melanoma, head and neck, liver or kidney cancer. The CDR3 runs from the conserved cysteine through the conserved F or W. The D gene is left open where the match is weak. Part of the rows lack a size; the others show once, few, many or a class for expanded clones.

clone_size	d_call	j_call	v_call	cdr3_aa	cdr3_nt
.	.	TRBJ2-1	TRBV15	CATSTALSYNEQFF	TGTGCCACCAGCACAGCCCTCTCCTACAATGAGCAGTTCTTC
.	.	TRBJ2-7	TRBV12-5	CASGFDGGYEQYF	TGTGCTAGTGGTTTTGATGGGGGATACGAGCAGTACTTC
.	TRBD2	TRBJ2-1	TRBV19	CASSISGGQSYNEQFF	TGTGCCAGTAGTATCAGCGGGGGGCAGTCCTACAATGAGCAGTTCTTC
.	.	TRBJ1-4	TRBV10-3	CAIRSGMPGENEKLFF	TGTGCCATCAGGTCGGGAATGCCAGGGGAGAATGAAAAACTGTTTTTT
.	TRBD1	TRBJ1-4	TRBV2	CASRVGQGVEKLFF	TGTGCCAGCAGAGTGGGGCAGGGGGTTGAAAAACTGTTTTTT
.	.	TRBJ2-7	TRBV4-1	CASSQGETVTSYEQYF	TGCGCCAGCAGCCAAGGGGAGACAGTGACTTCCTACGAGCAGTACTTC
.	.	TRBJ2-2	TRBV27	CASSLYPSAGELFF	TGTGCCAGCAGTTTATACCCGTCGGCCGGGGAGCTGTTTTTT
.	.	TRBJ1-5	TRBV27	CASSPGPTSQPQHF	TGTGCCAGCAGTCCAGGGCCGACAAGTCAGCCCCAGCATTTT
.	.	TRBJ2-7	TRBV29-1	CSVVGRSYEQYF	TGCAGCGTTGTTGGCAGGTCCTACGAGCAGTACTTC
.	TRBD2	TRBJ2-3	TRBV2	CASADTSGGAADTQYF	TGTGCCAGCGCAGATACTAGCGGGGGGGCCGCGGATACGCAGTATTTT
few	TRBD2	TRBJ2-5	TRBV28	CASRPGLAQETQYF	TGTGCCAGCAGACCGGGACTAGCTCAAGAGACCCAGTACTTC
.	.	TRBJ1-1	TRBV29-1	CSVAPGRMNTEAFF	TGCAGCGTGGCGCCGGGACGGATGAACACTGAAGCTTTCTTT
.	.	TRBJ1-1	TRBV28	CASSSSGEAFF	TGTGCCAGCAGTTCCTCCGGTGAAGCTTTCTTT
.	TRBD2	TRBJ2-7	TRBV19	CASSIPFAGGTYEQYF	TGTGCCAGTAGTATCCCCTTTGCGGGAGGAACCTACGAGCAGTACTTC
.	.	TRBJ2-3	TRBV9	CASSARDHWADTQYF	TGTGCCAGCAGCGCCCGGGACCATTGGGCAGATACGCAGTATTTT
.	.	TRBJ1-2	TRBV5-1	CASSLGYRDPWDYGYTF	TGCGCCAGCAGCTTGGGGTACCGGGACCCCTGGGACTATGGCTACACCTTC
.	.	TRBJ2-7	TRBV7-6	CASSWDGLYEQYF	TGTGCCAGCAGCTGGGACGGTCTCTACGAGCAGTACTTC